The 18 T cell receptor beta chains in this list originate from one sample, sequenced in a study of cytotoxic CD8 clonotypes in ibrutinib-treated CLL. Here immunoSEQ multiplex PCR was the method, and the copy in TCRdb shows in-frame clones only, minus some. The table has more than 200,000 clones, 60% to 80% seen once; the top ten hold roughly 10%. This material consisted of PBMCs, taken after 12 months of ibrutinib treatment. The receptor source for this set is a human donor with chronic lymphocytic leukemia.

The chain carries TRBV2 and TRBJ2-7; D may correspond to TRBD1 or TRBD2 (5 bases each). The germline V gene encodes CDR1 SNHLY and CDR2 FYNNEI. The germline V and J ends were trimmed by 10 bases and 0 bases, with 16 bases remaining between them. This CDR3 comprises 14 residues. This CDR3 reads CATGTGFGSYEQYF. In DNA, the CDR3 is TGTGCCACCGGGACGGGTTTTGGCTCCTACGAGCAGTACTTC.

The chain has TRBV11-2 and TRBJ1-2, with unresolved D. The CDR3 length is 10 residues. The ends were cut back, 5 bases at V and 12 bases at J, with 10 bases in the middle. Germline V gene data show CDR1 as SGHAT and CDR2 as FQNNGV. The CDR3 here is CASSGPEHTF. CDR3 bases: TGTGCCAGCAGCGGTCCAGAACACACCTTC.

V and J are TRBV11-2 and TRBJ2-2, with 13 bases fitting TRBD2. The J segment lost 2 bases and the V segment lost 7 bases, leaving 4 bases of the junction unmatched. This CDR3 comprises 16 residues. CDR1 and CDR2 (germline): SGHAT, FQNNGV. Written as DNA, the CDR3 is TGTGCCAGCATGGGACTAGCGGGGTATAACACCGGGGAGCTGTTTTTT. The encoded protein is CASMGLAGYNTGELFF.

The chain joins TRBV7-9 to TRBJ1-2; 7 positions match TRBD1. Losses at the gene ends were 5 bases for V and 5 bases for J; bases not matched to a gene: 8. Germline values: CDR1 SEHNR, CDR2 FQNEAQ (reference sequence). CDR3 length: 14 residues. CDR3 DNA sequence: TGTGCCAGCAGCCGAGAAGGGGGCGTGTATGGCTACACCTTC. Translation: CASSREGGVYGYTF.

The chain is built from TRBV7-9 and TRBJ2-3, with 10 nucleotides matching TRBD2. V lost 7 bases and J lost 4; bases outside the gene matches: 8. The V gene's germline CDR1 is SEHNR and CDR2 FQNEAQ (reference sequence). The CDR3 is 15 amino acids. CDR3 nucleotide sequence: TGTGCCAGCATCCGACTAGCGGGTGGATCAGATACGCAGTATTTT. Translated, it gives CASIRLAGGSDTQYF.

The chain links TRBV6-1 to TRBJ1-2; D is ambiguous. Trimming pared 2 bases from V and 8 bases from J, leaving 3 bases between. The germline V gene has CDR1 MNHNS and CDR2 SASEGT. The CDR3 sequence is 10 residues long. CDR3 residues: CASSEWGYTF. The CDR3 DNA reads TGTGCCAGCAGTGAATGGGGCTACACCTTC.

The chain couples TRBV29-1 to TRBJ1-3; the D gene is possibly TRBD1 (6 bases). This CDR3 comprises 13 residues. The germline gives CDR1 SQVTM, CDR2 ANQGSEA. V was trimmed by 4 bases and J by 4 bases, leaving 11 bases between them. The CDR3 DNA follows: TGCAGCGTTGTACAGGGTCGAGGAAACACCATATATTTT. Its protein product is CSVVQGRGNTIYF.

This clone came up many times. This chain uses TRBV10-2 with TRBJ1-4; the match to TRBD1 covers 10 bases. With V trimmed by 4 bases and J by 6 bases, 5 bases remained unmatched. Per the germline V gene, CDR1 is WSHSY and CDR2 is SAAADI. This CDR3 contains 15 residues. In DNA, the CDR3 is TGCGCCAGCAGTGGCCGGGACAGGGGAGATGAAAAACTGTTTTTT. Translated, it gives CASSGRDRGDEKLFF.

The V and J genes are TRBV6-5 and TRBJ2-7; 7 bases line up with TRBD2. Germline V gene lookup returns CDR1 MNHEY and CDR2 SVGAGI. V lost 4 bases and J lost 3; bases outside the gene matches: 3. CDR3 length equals 13 residues. CDR3 sequence reads: CASSSGGYYEQYF. The CDR3 DNA reads TGTGCCAGCAGTTCGGGGGGATACTACGAGCAGTACTTC.

The chain carries TRBV30 and TRBJ1-5; D perhaps matches TRBD1 (5 bases). CDR1 GTSNPN and CDR2 SVGIG come from the germline V gene (reference sequence). This CDR3 region has 13 residues. The ends were cut back, 3 bases at V and 7 bases at J, with 13 bases in the middle. The DNA of the CDR3 is TGTGCCTGGAGCCGCAGGGACGACCAGCCCCAGCATTTT. It specifies CAWSRRDDQPQHF.

V is TRBV7-8 and J is TRBJ1-5, with D possibly being TRBD1 (5 bases). The germline gives CDR1 SGHVS, CDR2 FQNEAQ. The CDR3 sequence is 14 residues long. Trimming pared 1 base from V and 3 bases from J, leaving 7 bases between. The CDR3, as DNA: TGTGCCAGCAGCTTAGAGGGGATCAATCAGCCCCAGCATTTT. Protein sequence: CASSLEGINQPQHF.

This sequence joins TRBV5-1 and TRBJ1-5, with 8 nucleotides matching TRBD1. Germline trimming cut 2 bases from V and 7 bases from J; bases unmatched to any gene: 8. Germline V gene lookup returns CDR1 SGHRS and CDR2 YFSETQ. The CDR3 has 15 amino acids. CDR3 sequence: CASSLTGGDQQPQHF. Written as DNA, the CDR3 is TGCGCCAGCAGCTTAACAGGGGGTGATCAACAGCCCCAGCATTTT.

This clone was counted only a few times. The chain is built from TRBV10-3 and TRBJ1-2, with D unclear. Germline CDR1 ENHRY, CDR2 SYGVKD. CDR3 length: 13 residues. The V gene lost 2 bases and the J gene lost 2 bases, with 6 bases spanning the gap. The chain's CDR3 is CAISEDQNYGYTF. CDR3 DNA: TGTGCCATCAGTGAGGACCAGAACTATGGCTACACCTTC.

The V gene is TRBV7-9, the J gene TRBJ1-2; TRBD1 might be the D (6 bases). The CDR3 runs 16 residues. In germline, CDR1 is SEHNR, CDR2 FQNEAQ (reference sequence). Trimming removed 5 bases at V and 3 bases at J, with 19 bases between. This CDR3 is CASSPRQDRGYYGYTF. DNA for the CDR3: TGTGCCAGCAGCCCCCGACAGGACCGGGGCTACTATGGCTACACCTTC. Full variable domain (outside the CDR3, taken from reference TRBV7-9 and TRBJ1-2): DTGVSQNPRHKITKRGQNVTFRCDPISEHNRLYWYRQTLGQGPEFLTYFQNEAQLEKSRLLSDRFSAERPKGSFSTLEIQRTEQGDSAMYLCASSPRQDRGYYGYTFGSGTRLTVV.

This chain uses TRBV5-1 with TRBJ1-2, with a weak D call TRBD1 (5 bases). The CDR3 runs to 15 residues. Looked up from germline, CDR1 is SGHRS and CDR2 is YFSETQ. V was trimmed by 2 bases and J by 3 bases, leaving 14 bases between them. The CDR3 sequence: CASSFSLGTDYGYTF. In DNA, the CDR3 is TGCGCCAGCAGCTTTTCCCTTGGGACGGACTATGGCTACACCTTC.

This chain links TRBV7-8 with TRBJ2-5, with TRBD1 identical over 7 bases. Trimming cost V 6 bases and J 13 bases; bases outside gene matches: 11. The germline gives CDR1 SGHVS, CDR2 FQNEAQ. The CDR3 totals 12 residues. CDR3 coding DNA: TGTGCCAGCAGACCCACAGGGGACCGCCCGTACTTC. Translating gives CASRPTGDRPYF.

The gene calls are TRBV10-3 and TRBJ2-3; D not resolved. This CDR3 region has 15 residues. CDR1 and CDR2 from the germline V gene are ENHRY and SYGVKD. V lost 6 bases, J lost 4 bases, and 17 bases lay in between. The CDR3 loop reads CAIRGTEVAADTQYF. For the CDR3, the DNA is TGTGCCATCAGGGGAACCGAGGTGGCAGCAGATACGCAGTATTTT.

The chain carries TRBV7-3 and TRBJ2-2; D is uncertain. In germline, CDR1 is SGHTA, CDR2 FQGTGA. V gave up 1 base and J gave up 0 bases, with 9 bases separating them. The CDR3 spans 16 residues. The CDR3 is CASSLSSVSNTGELFF. The CDR3 region has the DNA TGTGCCAGCAGCTTAAGCAGCGTTTCGAACACCGGGGAGCTGTTTTTT. Full variable domain (outside the CDR3, taken from reference TRBV7-3 and TRBJ2-2): GAGVSQTPSNKVTEKGKYVELRCDPISGHTALYWYRQSLGQGPEFLIYFQGTGAADDSGLPNDRFFAVRPEGSVSTLKIQRTERGDSAVYLCASSLSSVSNTGELFFGEGSRLTVL.